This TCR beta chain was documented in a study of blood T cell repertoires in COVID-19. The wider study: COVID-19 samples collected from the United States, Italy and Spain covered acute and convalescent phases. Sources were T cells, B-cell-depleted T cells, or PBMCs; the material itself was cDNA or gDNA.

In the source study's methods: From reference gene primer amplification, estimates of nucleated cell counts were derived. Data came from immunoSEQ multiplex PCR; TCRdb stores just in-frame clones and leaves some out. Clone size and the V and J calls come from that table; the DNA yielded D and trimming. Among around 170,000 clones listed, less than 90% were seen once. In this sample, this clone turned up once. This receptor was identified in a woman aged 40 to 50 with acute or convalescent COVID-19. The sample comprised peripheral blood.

CDR3 amino acids: CASRFQGNEQFF. The DNA of the CDR3 is TGTGCCAGCAGATTCCAGGGCAATGAGCAGTTCTTC. The chain links TRBV27 to TRBJ2-1, with a weak D call TRBD1 (5 bases). This CDR3 has 12 residues. The germline gives CDR1 MNHEY, CDR2 SMNVEV (reference sequence). The V end lost 6 bases, the J end lost 6 bases, and 9 bases lay between the germline ends.